This is a list of T cell receptor beta chains from one sample in a study of prognosis after radiotherapy for stage I lung cancer. MiXCR, run by TCRdb on the multiplex PCR reads, gives a single entry per CDR3 protein. The profile covers some 34,000 distinct CDR3 sequences, with under 35% appearing a single time and about 15% taken by the ten largest. The sample in question was PBMCs, obtained before or after stereotactic body radiation therapy (not recorded which). Receptor source: a donor aged 50 or older with non-small cell lung cancer. CDR3s include the opening cysteine and the closing phenylalanine or tryptophan. The D gene is left open where the match is weak. Some rows mark clone size as missing; the rest say once, few, many or name a class of expanded clone.

d_gene: .
j_gene: TRBJ1-2
abundance: few
v_gene: TRBV24-1
CDR3aa: CATSDYLHGYTF
CDR3nt: TGTGCCACCAGTGATTACCTCCATGGCTACACCTTC

d_gene: .
j_gene: TRBJ2-2
abundance: once
v_gene: TRBV12-3/TRBV12-4
CDR3aa: CASSFSAPNTGELFF
CDR3nt: TGTGCCAGCAGTTTTAGCGCCCCGAACACCGGGGAGCTGTTTTTT

d_gene: TRBD2
j_gene: TRBJ2-3
abundance: many
v_gene: TRBV20-1
CDR3aa: CSALSGSTDTQYF
CDR3nt: TGCAGTGCCCTTAGCGGGAGCACAGATACGCAGTATTTT

d_gene: TRBD2
j_gene: TRBJ2-7
abundance: once
v_gene: TRBV7-8
CDR3aa: CASSWVAGGQYEQYF
CDR3nt: TGTGCCAGCAGCTGGGTAGCGGGGGGGCAGTACGAGCAGTACTTC

d_gene: TRBD1
j_gene: TRBJ2-3
abundance: .
v_gene: TRBV20-1
CDR3aa: CSARHAYDRGGDTQYF
CDR3nt: TGCAGTGCTAGACATGCCTACGACAGGGGGGGAGATACGCAGTATTTT

d_gene: TRBD2
j_gene: TRBJ2-3
abundance: .
v_gene: TRBV5-1
CDR3aa: CASSLVLAGRIDTQYF
CDR3nt: TGCGCCAGCAGCTTGGTGCTAGCGGGACGGATAGATACGCAGTATTTT

d_gene: .
j_gene: TRBJ2-7
abundance: many
v_gene: TRBV9
CDR3aa: CASSSSGEPSYEQYF
CDR3nt: TGTGCCAGCAGTTCCTCGGGGGAACCCTCCTACGAGCAGTACTTC

d_gene: TRBD1
j_gene: TRBJ2-2
abundance: many
v_gene: TRBV28
CDR3aa: CASSPTRGQGANTGELFF
CDR3nt: TGTGCCAGCAGTCCAACCCGGGGACAGGGAGCTAACACCGGGGAGCTGTTTTTT

d_gene: TRBD1
j_gene: TRBJ2-1
abundance: .
v_gene: TRBV11-3
CDR3aa: CASSSTGVSYNEQFF
CDR3nt: TGTGCCAGCAGCTCCACAGGGGTTTCCTACAATGAGCAGTTCTTC

d_gene: TRBD2
j_gene: TRBJ2-7
abundance: medium-sized
v_gene: TRBV20-1
CDR3aa: CSARSSGRAFSYEQYF
CDR3nt: TGCAGTGCCAGGTCCAGCGGGAGGGCCTTTTCCTACGAGCAGTACTTC

d_gene: .
j_gene: TRBJ1-1
abundance: .
v_gene: TRBV5-6
CDR3aa: CASSLTGTEAFF
CDR3nt: TGTGCCAGCAGCTTGACAGGCACTGAAGCTTTCTTT

d_gene: .
j_gene: TRBJ2-5
abundance: many
v_gene: TRBV30
CDR3aa: CAWKGVETQYF
CDR3nt: TGTGCCTGGAAAGGGGTAGAGACCCAGTACTTC

d_gene: .
j_gene: TRBJ2-2
abundance: many
v_gene: TRBV19
CDR3aa: CASSIRGQANTGELFF
CDR3nt: TGTGCCAGTAGTATAAGGGGTCAAGCGAACACCGGGGAGCTGTTTTTT

d_gene: .
j_gene: TRBJ2-7
abundance: .
v_gene: TRBV3-1
CDR3aa: CASSQVTRGTYEQYF
CDR3nt: TGTGCCAGCAGCCAAGTGACACGGGGAACCTACGAGCAGTACTTC

d_gene: TRBD1
j_gene: TRBJ1-4
abundance: many
v_gene: TRBV4-1
CDR3aa: CASSQTGTGEGEKLFF
CDR3nt: TGCGCCAGCAGCCAAACCGGGACAGGGGAGGGGGAAAAACTGTTTTTT

d_gene: .
j_gene: TRBJ2-1
abundance: many
v_gene: TRBV24-1
CDR3aa: CATSGRGNEQFF
CDR3nt: TGTGCCACCAGTGGACGGGGCAATGAGCAGTTCTTC

d_gene: TRBD2
j_gene: TRBJ2-7
abundance: .
v_gene: TRBV5-1
CDR3aa: CASSLVLAGVEQYF
CDR3nt: TGCGCCAGCAGCTTGGTACTAGCGGGGGTCGAGCAGTACTTC

d_gene: TRBD1
j_gene: TRBJ2-7
abundance: many
v_gene: TRBV19
CDR3aa: CASSRQGRYEQYF
CDR3nt: TGTGCCAGTAGTCGACAGGGGCGCTACGAGCAGTACTTC

d_gene: .
j_gene: TRBJ1-1
abundance: many
v_gene: TRBV10-3
CDR3aa: CATNFEMNTEAFF
CDR3nt: TGTGCCACCAACTTTGAAATGAACACTGAAGCTTTCTTT

d_gene: TRBD1
j_gene: TRBJ2-5
abundance: many
v_gene: TRBV5-1
CDR3aa: CASSWGTGSDQYF
CDR3nt: TGCGCCAGCAGCTGGGGGACAGGGTCGGACCAGTACTTC

d_gene: .
j_gene: TRBJ1-1
abundance: many
v_gene: TRBV30
CDR3aa: CAWSVPDTEAFF
CDR3nt: TGTGCCTGGAGTGTCCCGGACACTGAAGCTTTCTTT

d_gene: .
j_gene: TRBJ1-2
abundance: .
v_gene: TRBV11-2
CDR3aa: CASSYGIYGYTF
CDR3nt: TGTGCCAGCAGCTATGGGATCTATGGCTACACCTTC

d_gene: .
j_gene: TRBJ1-1
abundance: many
v_gene: TRBV20-1
CDR3aa: CSVVSLMNTEAFF
CDR3nt: TGCAGTGTAGTTAGCCTGATGAACACTGAAGCTTTCTTT

d_gene: TRBD1
j_gene: TRBJ2-3
abundance: many
v_gene: TRBV20-1
CDR3aa: CSARDLGQGYTDTQYF
CDR3nt: TGCAGTGCTAGAGATCTCGGACAGGGATACACAGATACGCAGTATTTT

d_gene: .
j_gene: TRBJ2-3
abundance: many
v_gene: TRBV6-1
CDR3aa: CASRPPGRLITDTQYF
CDR3nt: TGTGCCAGCAGACCTCCAGGACGGTTAATCACAGATACGCAGTATTTT

d_gene: TRBD1
j_gene: TRBJ1-2
abundance: .
v_gene: TRBV2
CDR3aa: CVSSGTGRAGYTF
CDR3nt: TGTGTCAGCAGTGGGACAGGGAGGGCTGGCTACACCTTC

d_gene: TRBD2
j_gene: TRBJ2-7
abundance: many
v_gene: TRBV28
CDR3aa: CASSKTSPGTSGSYEQYF
CDR3nt: TGTGCCAGCAGTAAAACCTCCCCCGGGACTAGCGGGTCGTACGAGCAGTACTTC

d_gene: TRBD1
j_gene: TRBJ1-1
abundance: .
v_gene: TRBV3-1
CDR3aa: CASSAGERTGGTEAFF
CDR3nt: TGTGCCAGCAGCGCAGGGGAAAGGACAGGGGGCACTGAAGCTTTCTTT

d_gene: .
j_gene: TRBJ1-5
abundance: .
v_gene: TRBV6-2/TRBV6-3
CDR3aa: CASSPSSRAVSQPQHF
CDR3nt: TGTGCCAGCAGTCCTTCAAGCAGGGCGGTTAGTCAGCCCCAGCATTTT

d_gene: .
j_gene: TRBJ1-6
abundance: many
v_gene: TRBV2
CDR3aa: CASSIHQGQNSPLHF
CDR3nt: TGTGCCAGCAGTATACATCAGGGTCAGAATTCACCCCTCCACTTT

d_gene: TRBD2
j_gene: TRBJ2-1
abundance: many
v_gene: TRBV7-3
CDR3aa: CASSLSSGRGNEQFF
CDR3nt: TGTGCCAGCAGCCTATCCAGCGGGAGGGGGAATGAGCAGTTCTTC

d_gene: TRBD1
j_gene: TRBJ2-7
abundance: many
v_gene: TRBV20-1
CDR3aa: CSASRQGNDEQYF
CDR3nt: TGCAGTGCTAGTAGACAGGGTAACGACGAGCAGTACTTC

d_gene: .
j_gene: TRBJ2-2
abundance: many
v_gene: TRBV5-1
CDR3aa: CASSLEVSSNTGELFF
CDR3nt: TGCGCCAGCAGCTTGGAGGTCAGCTCGAACACCGGGGAGCTGTTTTTT

d_gene: .
j_gene: TRBJ2-7
abundance: .
v_gene: TRBV6-2/TRBV6-3
CDR3aa: CASSLVQGIDEQYF
CDR3nt: TGTGCCAGCAGCCTTGTACAGGGAATCGACGAGCAGTACTTC

d_gene: .
j_gene: TRBJ1-2
abundance: many
v_gene: TRBV6-2/TRBV6-3
CDR3aa: CASSVSGPLGYTF
CDR3nt: TGTGCCAGCAGCGTATCCGGACCTTTGGGCTACACCTTC

d_gene: .
j_gene: TRBJ2-7
abundance: many
v_gene: TRBV5-1
CDR3aa: CASSTGQEQYF
CDR3nt: TGCGCCAGCAGCACCGGACAGGAGCAGTACTTC

d_gene: .
j_gene: TRBJ1-5
abundance: many
v_gene: TRBV6-2/TRBV6-3
CDR3aa: CASSYASWGNQPQHF
CDR3nt: TGTGCCAGCAGTTACGCCTCGTGGGGAAATCAGCCCCAGCATTTT

d_gene: .
j_gene: TRBJ1-6
abundance: many
v_gene: TRBV4-1
CDR3aa: CASSLTPSSYNSPLHF
CDR3nt: TGCGCCAGCAGCCTGACACCGAGCTCCTATAATTCACCCCTCCACTTT

d_gene: .
j_gene: TRBJ1-1
abundance: many
v_gene: TRBV7-9
CDR3aa: CASSLQTGNTEAFF
CDR3nt: TGTGCCAGCAGCTTACAGACAGGCAACACTGAAGCTTTCTTT

d_gene: .
j_gene: TRBJ2-7
abundance: .
v_gene: TRBV7-2
CDR3aa: CASSLTAGSGYEQYF
CDR3nt: TGTGCCAGCAGCTTAACTGCGGGTTCGGGCTACGAGCAGTACTTC

d_gene: TRBD2
j_gene: TRBJ2-1
abundance: many
v_gene: TRBV28
CDR3aa: CASSLLVAGHYNEQFF
CDR3nt: TGTGCCAGCAGTTTATTGGTAGCGGGGCATTACAATGAGCAGTTCTTC

d_gene: TRBD2
j_gene: TRBJ2-2
abundance: many
v_gene: TRBV28
CDR3aa: CASSLRGTKKGTGELFF
CDR3nt: TGTGCCAGCAGTTTGCGGGGGACTAAGAAAGGAACCGGGGAGCTGTTTTTT

d_gene: TRBD1
j_gene: TRBJ1-3
abundance: many
v_gene: TRBV19
CDR3aa: CASSFLTNRGPGNTIYF
CDR3nt: TGTGCCAGTAGTTTCCTGACGAACAGGGGGCCTGGAAACACCATATATTTT

d_gene: .
j_gene: TRBJ1-2
abundance: many
v_gene: TRBV5-1
CDR3aa: CASSSGQNPYGYTF
CDR3nt: TGCGCCAGCAGCTCCGGACAGAACCCCTATGGCTACACCTTC

d_gene: .
j_gene: TRBJ1-2
abundance: many
v_gene: TRBV5-1
CDR3aa: CASSFQAQLNYGYTF
CDR3nt: TGCGCCAGCAGCTTCCAAGCCCAACTAAACTATGGCTACACCTTC

d_gene: TRBD1
j_gene: TRBJ2-3
abundance: many
v_gene: TRBV20-1
CDR3aa: CSAPSGDRSTDTQYF
CDR3nt: TGCAGTGCTCCTTCAGGGGACAGGAGCACAGATACGCAGTATTTT

d_gene: TRBD1
j_gene: TRBJ1-1
abundance: many
v_gene: TRBV30
CDR3aa: CAWNRDRRIGAFF
CDR3nt: TGTGCCTGGAACCGGGACAGGCGGATTGGAGCTTTCTTT

d_gene: TRBD2
j_gene: TRBJ2-3
abundance: .
v_gene: TRBV20-1
CDR3aa: CSARDLAGGDTQYF
CDR3nt: TGCAGTGCTAGAGACCTAGCGGGAGGAGATACGCAGTATTTT

d_gene: TRBD1
j_gene: TRBJ2-2
abundance: many
v_gene: TRBV6-1
CDR3aa: CASSRAGTGVGELFF
CDR3nt: TGTGCCAGCAGTAGAGCCGGGACAGGGGTCGGGGAGCTGTTTTTT

d_gene: .
j_gene: TRBJ2-2
abundance: .
v_gene: TRBV5-1
CDR3aa: CADSLSGSYTGELFF
CDR3nt: TGCGCCGACAGCTTGTCTGGGTCTTACACCGGGGAGCTGTTTTTT

d_gene: TRBD1
j_gene: TRBJ2-5
abundance: many
v_gene: TRBV3-1
CDR3aa: CASTPGTVQETQYF
CDR3nt: TGTGCCAGCACCCCCGGGACAGTGCAAGAGACCCAGTACTTC